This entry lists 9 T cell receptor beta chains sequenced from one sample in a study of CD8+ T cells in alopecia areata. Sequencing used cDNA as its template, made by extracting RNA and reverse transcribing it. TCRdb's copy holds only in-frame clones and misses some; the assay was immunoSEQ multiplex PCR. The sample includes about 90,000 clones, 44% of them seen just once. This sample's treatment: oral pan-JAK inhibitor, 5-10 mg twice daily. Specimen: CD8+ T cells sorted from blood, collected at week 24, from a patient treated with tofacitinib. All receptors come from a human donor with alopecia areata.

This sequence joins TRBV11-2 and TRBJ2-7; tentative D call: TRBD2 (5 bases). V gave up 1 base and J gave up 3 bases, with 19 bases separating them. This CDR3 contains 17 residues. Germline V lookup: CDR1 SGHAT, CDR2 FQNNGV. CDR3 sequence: CASSLASGPSLDYEQYF. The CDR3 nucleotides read TGTGCCAGCAGCTTAGCTTCGGGCCCTAGCCTGGACTACGAGCAGTACTTC.

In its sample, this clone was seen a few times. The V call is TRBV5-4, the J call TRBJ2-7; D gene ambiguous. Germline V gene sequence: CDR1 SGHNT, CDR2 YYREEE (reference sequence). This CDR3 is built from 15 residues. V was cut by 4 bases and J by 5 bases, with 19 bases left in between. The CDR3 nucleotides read TGTGCCAGCAGCCTTGACGTCAGCGTCATCGACGAGCAGTACTTC. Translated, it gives CASSLDVSVIDEQYF.

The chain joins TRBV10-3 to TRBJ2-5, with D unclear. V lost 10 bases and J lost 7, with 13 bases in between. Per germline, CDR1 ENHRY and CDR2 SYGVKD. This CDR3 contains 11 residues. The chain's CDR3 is CANGPEGTQYF. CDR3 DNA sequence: TGTGCCAACGGGCCCGAAGGGACCCAGTACTTC.

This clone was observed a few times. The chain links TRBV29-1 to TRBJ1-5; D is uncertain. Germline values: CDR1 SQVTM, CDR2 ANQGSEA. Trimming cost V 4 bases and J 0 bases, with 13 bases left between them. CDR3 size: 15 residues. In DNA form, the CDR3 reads TGCAGCGTTGTAACGTCGGCTAATAGCAATCAGCCCCAGCATTTT. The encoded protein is CSVVTSANSNQPQHF.

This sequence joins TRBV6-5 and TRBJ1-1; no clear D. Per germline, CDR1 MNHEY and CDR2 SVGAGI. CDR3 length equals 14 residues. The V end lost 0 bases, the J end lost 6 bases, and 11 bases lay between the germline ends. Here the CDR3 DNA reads TGTGCCAGCAGTTACTCGATGGCGAGGGCTGAAGCTTTCTTT. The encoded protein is CASSYSMARAEAFF.

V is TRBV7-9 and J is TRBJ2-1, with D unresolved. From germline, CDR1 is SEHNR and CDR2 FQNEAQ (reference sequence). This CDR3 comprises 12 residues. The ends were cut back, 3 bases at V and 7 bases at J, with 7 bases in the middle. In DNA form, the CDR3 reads TGTGCCAGCAGCTTGGGGTTTAATGAGCAGTTCTTC. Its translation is CASSLGFNEQFF. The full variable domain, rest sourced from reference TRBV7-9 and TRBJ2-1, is DTGVSQNPRHKITKRGQNVTFRCDPISEHNRLYWYRQTLGQGPEFLTYFQNEAQLEKSRLLSDRFSAERPKGSFSTLEIQRTEQGDSAMYLCASSLGFNEQFFGPGTRLTVL.

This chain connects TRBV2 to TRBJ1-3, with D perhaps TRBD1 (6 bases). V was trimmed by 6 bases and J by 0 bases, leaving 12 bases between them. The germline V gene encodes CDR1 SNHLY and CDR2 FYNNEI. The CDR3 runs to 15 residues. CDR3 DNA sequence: TGTGCCAGCAGAGAGGACAGCTACTCTGGAAACACCATATATTTT. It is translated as CASREDSYSGNTIYF.

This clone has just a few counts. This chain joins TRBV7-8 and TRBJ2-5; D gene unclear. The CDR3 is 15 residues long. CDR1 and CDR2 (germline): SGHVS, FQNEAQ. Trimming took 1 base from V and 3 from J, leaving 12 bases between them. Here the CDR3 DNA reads TGTGCCAGCAGCTTAGGAGGAGCAGCTAAAGAGACCCAGTACTTC. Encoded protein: CASSLGGAAKETQYF.

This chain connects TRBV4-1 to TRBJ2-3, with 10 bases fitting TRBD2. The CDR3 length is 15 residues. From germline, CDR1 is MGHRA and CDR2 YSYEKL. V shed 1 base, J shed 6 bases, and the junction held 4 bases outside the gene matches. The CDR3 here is CASSQVSSGSDTQYF. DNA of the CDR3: TGCGCCAGCAGCCAAGTGTCTAGCGGGAGTGATACGCAGTATTTT.